The clone carrying this T cell receptor (beta chain) has more than one count but fewer than ten. Its specificity is unknown. Germline values: CDR1 GTSNPN, CDR2 SVGIG (reference sequence). CDR3 length: 11 amino acids. The germline V and J ends were trimmed by 0 bases and 7 bases, with 7 bases remaining between them. Expressed TCRB transcripts were sequenced, since all the RNA that had been isolated was reverse transcribed. Method: immunoSEQ multiplex PCR; TCRdb's copy keeps in-frame clones and lacks some. The sample lists 150,000 to 200,000 clones; roughly 59% were seen once. The data derive from a study of beta chain features in type 1 diabetes. The study's findings and limits: Within patients, naive, central memory and Treg TCRB repertoires seemed more similar than within healthy donors. Type 1 diabetes patients had TCRB CDR3s that were shorter (moderately but significantly so) in all four CD4+ subsets.

V gene TRBV30 combines with J gene TRBJ2-7; D not certain. This clonotype was sampled from a man aged 25 to 40 with type 1 diabetes. The sequencing sample was made of naive CD4+ T cells from blood. The CDR3 coding sequence is TGTGCCTGGAGTGTAGGCCCTGAGCAGTACTTC. It is translated as CAWSVGPEQYF.